What follows are 4 T cell receptor beta chains derived from one specimen sequenced in a study of vaccination effects on CD4 cells after COVID-19 (dated by TCRdb to between 2021 and 2023). Library generation was performed with the immunoSEQ multiplex PCR assay. TCRdb took this table from immuneACCESS and kept in-frame rearrangements with V and J called. Such tables lack part of the clones; where checked against another copy, unresolved V genes explain under half of the gap, and the rest is unexplained. Recorded for this sample are around 69,000 clones; around 85% of them occurred a single time. Under 2.5% of the sample is held by the ten biggest clonotypes. After around ten days of culture, CD4+ T cells were isolated with the EasySep CD4+ T cell isolation kit. Two doses of either the BNT162b2 or the mRNA-1273 mRNA SARS-CoV-2 vaccine were administered to participants. Their antigens remain unidentified.

Sample: CD4+ T cells from PBMCs cultured without peptide, taken after COVID-19 vaccination. The receptors here all came from a human donor who received a COVID-19 vaccine.

This clone was seen once. This sample also contains other DNA sequences that code for the same CDR3. The CDR3 DNA sequence: TGTGCCAGCAGCGTCGTAGGATCCGGGGCCAACGTCCTGACTTTC. This sequence encodes CASSVVGSGANVLTF. The chain employs TRBV9 and TRBJ2-6, with D unresolved. The CDR3 is 15 residues long. Germline V gene data show CDR1 as SGDLS and CDR2 as YYNGEE. V lost 2 bases, J lost 4 bases, and 10 bases lay in between.

The chain couples TRBV6-6 to TRBJ1-5; D is ambiguous. The CDR3 consists of 16 residues. Trimming cost V 0 bases and J 5 bases, with 14 bases left between them. Germline loops: CDR1 MNHNY, CDR2 SVGAGI (reference sequence). CDR3 residues: CASSYSASGGYQPQHF. CDR3 DNA sequence: TGTGCCAGCAGTTACTCTGCGTCCGGCGGGTATCAGCCCCAGCATTTT.

The rearrangement joins TRBV28 to TRBJ1-1, with TRBD1 as a possible D gene (5 bases). Trimming took 2 bases from V and 5 from J, leaving 24 bases between them. The CDR3 spans 18 residues. From germline, CDR1 is MDHEN and CDR2 SYDVKM. The CDR3 sequence: CASSLIPPYRSGETEAFF. For the CDR3, the DNA is TGTGCCAGCAGTTTAATTCCCCCGTACAGGTCCGGGGAGACTGAAGCTTTCTTT.

This clone was observed a handful of times. The genes are TRBV2 and TRBJ2-7; a weak D match, TRBD1 (5 bases). The CDR3 consists of 14 residues. V was trimmed by 6 bases and J by 2 bases, leaving 14 bases between them. Germline V gives CDR1 SNHLY, CDR2 FYNNEI. The CDR3 loop reads CASSGLGDAYEQYV. The CDR3, as DNA: TGTGCCAGCAGCGGATTAGGGGATGCCTACGAGCAGTACGTC.